Presented here are 8 T cell receptor beta chains from one specimen sequenced in a study of shared clonotypes between healthy human individuals. Positive CCR7 selection of CD45RO-negative cells yielded the naive CD8 cells, and terminally differentiated effector memory CD45RA+ cells were excluded. TCRdb's table, derived via immunoSEQ multiplex PCR, lists solely in-frame clones and lacks some. The table lists some 2.1 million clones, just over 90% of them singletons. Source material: naive CD8+ T cells from PBMCs. Source of these receptors: a man aged 18 to 29 in good health. Some clones in this sample may be carry-over from other donors' samples.

In its sample, this clone was seen a few times. This chain joins TRBV19 and TRBJ1-2; D is uncertain. The CDR3 runs 12 residues. From germline, CDR1 is LNHDA and CDR2 SQIVND (reference sequence). Trimming pared 6 bases from V and 4 bases from J, leaving 9 bases between. The CDR3 coding sequence is TGTGCCAGTAGCCTTAGGACCTATGGCTACACCTTC. Translated, it gives CASSLRTYGYTF.

The chain combines TRBV19 with TRBJ2-5, with D perhaps TRBD1 (6 bases). Germline CDR1 and CDR2: LNHDA and SQIVND (reference sequence). The V end lost 3 bases, the J end lost 6 bases, and 17 bases lay between the germline ends. This CDR3 is built from 15 residues. CDR3 sequence reads: CASSMAQGLMQTQYF. DNA for the CDR3: TGTGCCAGTAGTATGGCACAGGGTTTGATGCAGACCCAGTACTTC. Looking up the rest from reference TRBV19 and TRBJ2-5 gives the full variable domain: DGGITQSPKYLFRKEGQNVTLSCEQNLNHDAMYWYRQDPGQGLRLIYYSQIVNDFQKGDIAEGYSVSREKKESFPLTVTSAQKNPTAFYLCASSMAQGLMQTQYFGPGTRLLVL.

This clone occurred once. This chain uses TRBV29-1 with TRBJ2-7; perhaps TRBD2 as D (6 bases). Trimming shortened V by 2 bases and J by 2 bases, and 13 bases separated the two germline ends. Per the germline V gene, CDR1 is SQVTM and CDR2 is ANQGSEA. This CDR3 region has 14 residues. CDR3 loop: CSVESGTSPYEQYF. The CDR3 bases are TGCAGCGTTGAAAGTGGGACTTCACCCTACGAGCAGTACTTC.

The chain recombines TRBV27 with TRBJ2-7, with 13 nucleotides matching TRBD2. Germline loops: CDR1 MNHEY, CDR2 SMNVEV (reference sequence). The CDR3 is made up of 18 amino acids. Unmatched junction bases numbered 11, after V lost 1 base and J lost 5 bases. CDR3 DNA sequence: TGTGCCAGCAGTTTATTAGGGACTAGCGGGACCCTGGGGGACGAGCAGTACTTC. Protein: CASSLLGTSGTLGDEQYF.

This sequence joins TRBV9 and TRBJ1-1; D possibly corresponds to TRBD1 (5 bases). Germline lookup yields CDR1 SGDLS and CDR2 YYNGEE. The CDR3 is made up of 13 amino acids. V gave up 2 bases and J gave up 10 bases, with 15 bases separating them. The CDR3 here is CASSVGGGGGAFF. Here the CDR3 DNA reads TGTGCCAGCAGCGTCGGGGGGGGAGGAGGAGCTTTCTTT.

The rearrangement links TRBV5-5 to TRBJ2-7, with D possibly TRBD2 on 6 matching bases. The CDR3 contains 15 residues. V was pared by 6 bases and J by 3 bases, with 19 bases between. Germline CDR1 SGHKS, CDR2 YYEKEE (reference sequence). In DNA form, the CDR3 reads TGTGCCAGCACAATCGGGGGTAGACTGGACTACGAGCAGTACTTC. Protein product: CASTIGGRLDYEQYF. Combining the CDR3 with reference TRBV5-5 and TRBJ2-7 gives the whole variable domain DAGVTQSPTHLIKTRGQQVTLRCSPISGHKSVSWYQQVLGQGPQFIFQYYEKEERGRGNFPDRFSARQFPNYSSELNVNALLLGDSALYLCASTIGGRLDYEQYFGPGTRLTVT.

The V and J genes are TRBV9 and TRBJ2-7; 10 bases agree with TRBD1. CDR3 length: 15 amino acids. V lost 0 bases to trimming and J lost 5 bases; unmatched junction nucleotides: 5. CDR1 SGDLS and CDR2 YYNGEE come from the germline V gene. CDR3 region: CASSVGQGARDEQYF. The CDR3, as DNA: TGTGCCAGCAGCGTAGGACAGGGGGCCAGGGACGAGCAGTACTTC.

The chain uses TRBV5-6 and TRBJ1-2; 7 bases map to TRBD1. The germline V gene has CDR1 SGHDT and CDR2 YYEEEE. The CDR3 runs 13 residues. After removal of 4 bases from V and 6 bases from J, the junction contained 6 bases not matched to a gene. In nucleotides, the CDR3 is TGTGCCAGCAGCCAAGGGACAGCTCATGGCTACACCTTC. As protein: CASSQGTAHGYTF.